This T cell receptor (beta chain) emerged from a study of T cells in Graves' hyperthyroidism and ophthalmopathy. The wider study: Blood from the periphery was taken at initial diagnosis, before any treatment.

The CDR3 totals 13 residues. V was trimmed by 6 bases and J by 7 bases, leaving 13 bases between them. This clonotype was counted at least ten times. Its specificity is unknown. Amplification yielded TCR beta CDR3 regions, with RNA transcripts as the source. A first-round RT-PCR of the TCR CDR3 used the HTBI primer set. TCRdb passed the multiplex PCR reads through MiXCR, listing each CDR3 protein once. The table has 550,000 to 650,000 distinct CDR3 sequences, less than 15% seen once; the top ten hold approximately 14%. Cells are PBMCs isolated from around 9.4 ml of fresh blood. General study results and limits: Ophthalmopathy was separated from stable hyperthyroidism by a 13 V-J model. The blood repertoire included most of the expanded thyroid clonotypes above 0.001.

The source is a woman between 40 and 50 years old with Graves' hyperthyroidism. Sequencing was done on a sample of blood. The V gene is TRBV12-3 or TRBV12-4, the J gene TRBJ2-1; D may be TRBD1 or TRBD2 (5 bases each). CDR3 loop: CASRPGTNNEQFF. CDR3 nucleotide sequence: TGTGCCAGCAGACCCGGGACCAATAATGAGCAGTTCTTC.